Detailed here is one T cell receptor (beta chain). Its antigen remains undetermined. No base qualities exist here, and no much larger clone lies one base off it. Amplification of TCR beta CDR3 regions was carried out from RNA transcripts. The first round of RT-PCR for the TCR CDR3 was performed with the HTBI primer set and the Qiagen OneStep RT-PCR kit. Libraries were constructed in a second round of multiplex PCR, after which size selection and purification were carried out. The libraries were sequenced on an Illumina HiSeq2000 using paired-end 100 bp reads. The authors' analysis ran thus. SOAPnuke was used to process the raw data, with reads discarded if the reads contained adapters or uncalled bases, had a mean Phred below 15, or lacked an exact constant-primer or identifier match. High-quality paired reads were merged using COPE v1.2.5, and each unique nucleotide sequence was defined as a clonotype. MiTCR v1.1 was used to align the clonotypes against IMGT TRBV, TRBD and TRBJ reference segments. The analysis included only V-J combinations with a frequency above 0.0001, which together covered over 98% of the repertoires. The TCS score was defined as the ratio of F50 (clonal expansion) to E x V (chaos), calculated using BLOSUM62-based TCRdist between CDR3 peptides within each V-J. Welch's t-statistics and random forest reduced just over 500 V-J features to 10 to 15, which were used in a naive Bayes classifier (R e1071). Using fastp trimming at Q25 and MiXCR clonotype assembly, TCRdb reanalyzed the public sequencing data and kept in-frame beta chains. Every CDR3 protein is listed once, alongside the most common genes and DNA of its rows. TCRdb, not the authors, supplied the V and J calls. The sample yields around 180,000 distinct CDR3 sequences; about 18% were counted once. The ten largest clones represent roughly 29% of the sample.

A patient counted as having stable Graves' hyperthyroidism if no progression to ophthalmopathy occurred over 18 months of follow-up. Hyperthyroidism patients were newly diagnosed, had a disease duration of under 2 months, and were aged 18 to 65 years. Exclusion was applied to patients with uncontrolled infections, other autoimmune diseases, pregnancy or lactation. Clinical symptoms, serum thyroxine and TRAb, thyroid ultrasound, and orbital computed tomography formed the basis for the diagnoses. PBMCs were isolated from approximately 10 ml of fresh peripheral blood by Ficoll-Paque density gradient centrifugation. Total RNA was extracted with Trizol reagent, and quality was checked on an Agilent 2100 Bioanalyzer. The data are from a study of T cells in Graves' hyperthyroidism and ophthalmopathy (dated by TCRdb to between 2018 and 2020). For context, the study as a whole: Peripheral blood was sampled at the time of initial diagnosis, prior to any treatment. To identify distinguishing TCR V-J signatures, a discovery cohort of around 100 patients was used, comprising 40 to 45 with Graves' ophthalmopathy and around 57 with stable Graves' hyperthyroidism. The roughly 100 discovery patients were divided at random into training and test sets in a 7:3 ratio. After sampling, hyperthyroidism patients received methimazole starting at 30 mg daily, and ophthalmopathy patients received high-dose intravenous methylprednisolone. The paper reports TCR Vbeta CDR3 sequencing of roughly 140 peripheral blood samples: 40 to 45 ophthalmopathy, under 80 hyperthyroidism and approximately 17 progressor patients. Thyroid tissue and blood T-cell repertoires from six Graves' hyperthyroidism patients were also compared in the study. An independent validation cohort of under 20 hyperthyroidism patients and over 15 patients who later progressed to ophthalmopathy tested prospective prediction of ophthalmopathy.

Broad study findings and their caveats: No statistical method was used to set the sample size in advance, and investigators knew the group allocation. Most expanded thyroid clonotypes (frequency above 0.001) were also found in blood, which suggests that blood repertoires may mirror thyroid immune responses. In validation, progression to ophthalmopathy was predicted by the model with 70.59% sensitivity and around 76% specificity, a median of roughly six months before onset. A model built on a 13 V-J signature distinguished ophthalmopathy from stable hyperthyroidism, reaching about 88% sensitivity and about 81% specificity in cross-validation and 80%/75% in testing.

What was sequenced was blood. The clonotype comes from a woman between 45 and 60 years old with Graves' hyperthyroidism.

This receptor has the CDR3 CASSDYRSGANVLTF. The DNA sequence is given as TGTGCCAGCAGCGACTACAGATCTGGGGCCAACGTCCTGACTTTC. Rearrangement joined TRBV9 to TRBJ2-6; no D gene can be assigned with confidence. V sheds 3 bases and J sheds 1 base, leaving 8 bases between their ends. In the germline V gene, CDR1 corresponds to SGDLS and CDR2 to YYNGEE. Including cysteine and phenylalanine, the CDR3 has 15 amino acids. Of the read, only the CDR3 DNA is kept; its 45 bases are in frame from base 1.